The 4 T cell receptor beta chains below come from one sample, sequenced in a study of regulatory T cells. Study-level findings and limits: Hydrophobic residues at CDR3 positions 6 and 7 were enriched in conventional CD4+ T cells of CD3G-deficient patients.

Amplification used 52 TRBV primers and 13 TRBJ primers. Data came from immunoSEQ multiplex PCR; TCRdb stores just in-frame clones and leaves some out. Of approximately 40,000 clones in the sample, around 89% are singletons; the top ten hold 2.4%. These receptors have no known antigen. The sequenced sample consisted of conventional CD4+ T cells sorted from blood. These receptors were taken from a person aged 18 to 30 with CD3G deficiency.

The V gene is TRBV28, the J gene TRBJ2-4; D might be TRBD2 (5 bases). The CDR3 is made up of 16 amino acids. Germline values: CDR1 MDHEN, CDR2 SYDVKM. V shed 1 base and J shed 3 bases, with 13 bases lying between them. The CDR3 reads CASSLFPHGVKNIQYF. The CDR3 nucleotides read TGTGCCAGCAGTTTATTTCCTCACGGGGTCAAAAACATTCAGTACTTC. Looking up the rest from reference TRBV28 and TRBJ2-4 gives the full variable domain: DVKVTQSSRYLVKRTGEKVFLECVQDMDHENMFWYRQDPGLGLRLIYFSYDVKMKEKGDIPEGYSVSREKKERFSLILESASTNQTSMYLCASSLFPHGVKNIQYFGAGTRLSVL.

V is TRBV28 and J is TRBJ1-1; tentative D call: TRBD1 (5 bases). The V gene lost 5 bases and the J gene lost 6 bases, with 19 bases spanning the gap. This CDR3 has 15 residues. Germline CDR1 is MDHEN and CDR2 is SYDVKM. The CDR3 protein is CASSAPGGPRPEAFF. The CDR3 nucleotides are TGTGCCAGCAGTGCTCCCGGGGGACCTCGCCCTGAAGCTTTCTTT.

The V call is TRBV6-1, the J call TRBJ2-7; 8 nucleotides line up with TRBD2. Germline-derived CDR1 and CDR2 are MNHNS and SASEGT. With 1 base clipped from V and 4 bases from J, the junction kept 6 bases outside the gene matches. CDR3 size: 15 residues. The CDR3 coding sequence is TGTGCCAGCAGTGAAGGCCCCAGCGGGAGATACGAGCAGTACTTC. Amino acids: CASSEGPSGRYEQYF.

The chain recombines TRBV5-1 with TRBJ2-7; TRBD2 might be the D (5 bases). V was trimmed by 0 bases and J by 7 bases, leaving 8 bases between them. This CDR3 spans 12 amino acids. Germline V gene sequence: CDR1 SGHRS, CDR2 YFSETQ. CDR3 nucleotide sequence: TGCGCCAGCAGCTTGGATGAGGGTGAGCAGTACTTC. Residues: CASSLDEGEQYF.